This TCR beta chain appears in the sequencing data of a study of blood T cells in healthy people across ages. Study conclusions and caveats: When set beside aged donors, long-lived donors presented more naive CD4+ cells and higher diversity. Unsorted PBMCs blocked a conclusive comparison of naive and antigen-experienced cells. Diversity of TCR beta per million T cells declined in a roughly linear way with age.

Using a J-beta primer mix together with a sample-barcoded 5' primer, a second PCR was run for roughly 7 to 12 cycles. TCRdb redid the calling of the 5' RACE reads with MiXCR, one entry per CDR3 protein. The repertoire consists of some 1.4 million distinct CDR3 sequences, with approximately 38% occurring once and the leading ten covering roughly 7.7%. The V gene lost 1 base and the J gene lost 4 bases, with 8 bases spanning the gap. The CDR3 length is 14 residues. The V gene's germline CDR1 is SGHAT and CDR2 FQNNGV. Samples each yielded at least 5 micrograms of total RNA. This clonotype has only a few counts. As yet, its antigen is unknown.

This clonotype was obtained from a woman under 30 in good health. The gene calls are TRBV11-2 and TRBJ2-4; maybe TRBD1 (5 bases). Sequenced material: blood. The CDR3 reads CASSLGAGKNIQYF. The CDR3 coding sequence is TGTGCCAGCAGCTTAGGGGCAGGGAAAAACATTCAGTACTTC.